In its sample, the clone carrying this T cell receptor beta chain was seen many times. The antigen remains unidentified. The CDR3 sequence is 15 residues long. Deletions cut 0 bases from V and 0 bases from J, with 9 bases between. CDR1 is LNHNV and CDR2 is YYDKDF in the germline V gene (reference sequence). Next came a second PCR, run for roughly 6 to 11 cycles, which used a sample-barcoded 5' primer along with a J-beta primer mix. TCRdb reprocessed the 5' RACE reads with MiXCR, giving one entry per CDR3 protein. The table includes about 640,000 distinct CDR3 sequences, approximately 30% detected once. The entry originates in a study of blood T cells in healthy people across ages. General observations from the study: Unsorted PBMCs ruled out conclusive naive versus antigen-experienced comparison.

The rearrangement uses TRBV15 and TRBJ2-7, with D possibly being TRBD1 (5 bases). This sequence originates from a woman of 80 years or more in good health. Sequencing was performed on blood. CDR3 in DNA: TGTGCCACCAGCAGAGACAGGGTTCTCTCCTACGAGCAGTACTTC. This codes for CATSRDRVLSYEQYF.